This is a list of T cell receptor beta chains from one sample in a study of T cell repertoires in cytomegalovirus infection. Each CDR3 protein gets one entry after TCRdb re-called the reads with MiXCR. This sample carries 630,000 or so distinct CDR3 sequences, roughly a quarter of them seen once, and the ten largest clones take approximately 8.2%. The sample consisted of CD8+ T cells from PBMCs. The source of these receptors is a human donor in good health (CMV status not recorded). Some clones in this sample may be carry-over from other donors' samples. The CDR3 runs from the conserved cysteine through the conserved F or W. A D gene is named only where the DNA matches it firmly. A clone size is listed for some rows: how often the clone was seen (once, few, many), or a class if it is expanded.

TRBJ1-2	.	TRBV14	.	CASSQAYDRSNYGYTF	TGTGCCAGCAGCCAAGCGTACGACCGATCTAACTATGGCTACACCTTC
TRBJ2-5	.	TRBV3-1	.	CVSSQDLGEETQYF	TGTGTCAGCAGCCAAGATTTGGGGGAAGAGACCCAGTACTTC
TRBJ2-1	.	TRBV7-9	few	CASSLPTIAYEQFF	TGTGCCAGCAGCTTACCTACCATCGCCTATGAGCAGTTCTTC
TRBJ1-1	.	TRBV29-1	.	CSSYLAAGTEAFF	TGCAGCTCGTACTTAGCAGCGGGCACTGAAGCTTTCTTT
TRBJ1-1	.	TRBV6-1	many	CASSLTGSNTEAFF	TGTGCCAGCAGCTTAACCGGGAGCAACACTGAAGCTTTCTTT
TRBJ2-7	TRBD1	TRBV7-9	few	CASSQPGQGYEQYF	TGTGCCAGCAGCCAGCCGGGACAGGGCTACGAGCAGTACTTC
TRBJ2-2	TRBD2	TRBV7-9	.	CASSRGGASTGELFF	TGTGCCAGCAGCCGCGGGGGGGCTTCCACCGGGGAGCTGTTTTTT
TRBJ2-1	TRBD1	TRBV6-2/TRBV6-3	few	CASSRDRGQYNEQFF	TGTGCCAGCAGCCGGGACAGGGGGCAGTACAATGAGCAGTTCTTC
TRBJ1-2	TRBD1	TRBV5-5	many	CASSLKGGGYGYTF	TGTGCCAGCAGCTTGAAAGGGGGCGGCTATGGCTACACCTTC
TRBJ1-1	.	TRBV28	few	CASSYLQLNTEAFF	TGTGCCAGCAGTTATCTACAGCTGAACACTGAAGCTTTCTTT
TRBJ2-1	.	TRBV16	few	CASSQGRGDEQFF	TGTGCCAGCAGCCAAGGAAGGGGCGATGAGCAGTTCTTC
TRBJ1-2	.	TRBV29-1	.	CSVESRLGYTF	TGCAGCGTTGAAAGCCGCCTTGGCTACACCTTC
TRBJ2-7	.	TRBV7-6	many	CASSLIGGNEQYF	TGTGCCAGCAGCTTAATTGGCGGAAACGAGCAGTACTTC
TRBJ2-1	.	TRBV7-7	many	CASSAGTDEQFF	TGTGCTAGCAGCGCCGGGACGGATGAGCAGTTCTTC
TRBJ2-1	TRBD1	TRBV6-6	.	CASSPDRGIDNEQFF	TGTGCCAGCAGCCCGGACAGGGGGATAGATAATGAGCAGTTCTTC
TRBJ2-3	.	TRBV20-1	.	CSANVGADTQYF	TGCAGTGCCAACGTCGGCGCAGATACGCAGTATTTT
TRBJ2-5	.	TRBV27	few	CASSRLDPASWETQYF	TGTGCCAGCAGCCGACTAGATCCCGCTAGCTGGGAGACCCAGTACTTC
TRBJ2-1	.	TRBV20-1	.	CSARDDWSNEQFF	TGCAGTGCTAGAGATGACTGGAGCAATGAGCAGTTCTTC
TRBJ2-7	TRBD2	TRBV20-1	.	CSARRLAGGYEQYF	TGCAGTGCTAGACGACTAGCGGGGGGTTACGAGCAGTACTTC
TRBJ2-7	.	TRBV14	.	CASSHTAYEQYF	TGTGCCAGCAGCCATACAGCCTACGAGCAGTACTTC
TRBJ1-1	.	TRBV6-2/TRBV6-3	many	CASSYSNPRVFRNTEAFF	TGTGCCAGCAGTTACTCCAATCCCAGGGTATTTCGGAACACTGAAGCTTTCTTT
TRBJ2-1	TRBD2	TRBV12-5	many	CASGFTTPGLPYNEQFF	TGTGCTAGTGGTTTTACCACACCGGGACTACCCTACAATGAGCAGTTCTTC
TRBJ2-1	TRBD1	TRBV28	.	CASSWTGTYNEQFF	TGTGCCAGCAGCTGGACAGGAACCTACAATGAGCAGTTCTTC
TRBJ1-5	TRBD1	TRBV6-2/TRBV6-3	few	CASRLSRDRGRISNQPQHF	TGTGCCAGCAGGCTTTCCCGGGACAGGGGAAGAATTAGCAATCAGCCCCAGCATTTT
TRBJ2-6	TRBD2	TRBV10-3	.	CAIMTSRDSGANVLTF	TGTGCCATCATGACTAGCAGGGACTCTGGGGCCAACGTCCTGACTTTC
TRBJ1-4	.	TRBV28	few	CASSSNRPTGPTNEKLFF	TGTGCCAGCAGTTCCAATCGACCCACAGGGCCAACTAATGAAAAACTGTTTTTT
TRBJ1-5	.	TRBV6-1	.	CASSEFTQPQHF	TGTGCCAGCAGTGAATTTACTCAGCCCCAGCATTTT
TRBJ2-1	TRBD1	TRBV29-1	.	CSVEGLQGDEQFF	TGCAGCGTTGAAGGCCTCCAGGGGGATGAGCAGTTCTTC
TRBJ1-1	.	TRBV5-1	.	CASSGFGTQNTEAFF	TGCGCCAGCAGCGGATTTGGGACACAGAACACTGAAGCTTTCTTT
TRBJ1-5	.	TRBV20-1	.	CSARASGQPQHF	TGCAGTGCTAGAGCGAGCGGTCAGCCCCAGCATTTT
TRBJ1-1	TRBD1	TRBV6-6	few	CASNPGQGNTEAFF	TGTGCCAGCAACCCCGGACAGGGTAACACTGAAGCTTTCTTT
TRBJ2-1	.	TRBV29-1	.	CSAEGGGQDYNEQFF	TGCAGCGCCGAGGGAGGGGGACAGGACTACAATGAGCAGTTCTTC
TRBJ2-2	.	TRBV20-1	.	CSARDPKDRFTGELFF	TGCAGTGCTAGAGATCCTAAGGACCGGTTCACCGGGGAGCTGTTTTTT
TRBJ1-1	.	TRBV14	.	CASSQEISAPGSTEAFF	TGTGCCAGCAGCCAAGAAATTAGCGCCCCGGGGAGCACTGAAGCTTTCTTT
TRBJ2-3	.	TRBV6-2/TRBV6-3	many	CASSYNYPGTDTQYF	TGTGCCAGCAGTTACAACTATCCTGGTACAGATACGCAGTATTTT
TRBJ2-5	.	TRBV14	.	CASSQKIQETQYF	TGTGCCAGCAGCCAAAAGATCCAAGAGACCCAGTACTTC
TRBJ2-7	.	TRBV6-5	.	CASSYSKSAEQYF	TGTGCCAGCAGTTACTCGAAGTCCGCCGAGCAGTACTTC
TRBJ1-2	.	TRBV7-2	many	CASSFTLYGYTF	TGTGCCAGCAGCTTCACGTTGTACGGCTACACCTTC
TRBJ1-2	TRBD1	TRBV13	.	CASSLGTGTTNYGYTF	TGTGCCAGCAGCTTAGGGACAGGGACGACTAACTATGGCTACACCTTC